This T cell receptor beta chain was retrieved from a study of shared T cell receptors in the human thymus. Sequencing was performed with immunoSEQ multiplex PCR; in TCRdb, only in-frame clones are kept and a portion is missing. The sample yields approximately 400,000 clones, just under 95% seen once. The CDR3 has 16 amino acids. Germline CDR1 LNHNV, CDR2 YYDKDF (reference sequence). Between the trimmed V and J ends, which lost 0 bases and 5 bases, there was a span of 14 bases. The sample comprised thymocytes. The sequence came from a human donor. The chain uses TRBV15 and TRBJ1-3; a possible D gene is TRBD1 (5 bases). This CDR3 is CATSRDWGAGRNTIYF. The DNA of the CDR3 is TGTGCCACCAGCAGAGATTGGGGCGCGGGACGAAACACCATATATTTT.